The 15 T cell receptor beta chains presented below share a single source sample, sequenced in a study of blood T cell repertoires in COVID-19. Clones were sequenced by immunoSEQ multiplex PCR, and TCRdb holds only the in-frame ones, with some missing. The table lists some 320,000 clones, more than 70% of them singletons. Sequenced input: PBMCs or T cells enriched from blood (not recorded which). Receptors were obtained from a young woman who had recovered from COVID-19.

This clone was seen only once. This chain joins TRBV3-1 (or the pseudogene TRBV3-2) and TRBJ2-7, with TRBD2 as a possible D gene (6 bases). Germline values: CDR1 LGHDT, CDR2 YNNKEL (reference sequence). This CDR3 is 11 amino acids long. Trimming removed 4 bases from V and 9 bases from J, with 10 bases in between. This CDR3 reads CASSRGDAQYF. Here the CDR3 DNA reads TGTGCCAGCAGCCGGGGGGACGCGCAGTACTTC.

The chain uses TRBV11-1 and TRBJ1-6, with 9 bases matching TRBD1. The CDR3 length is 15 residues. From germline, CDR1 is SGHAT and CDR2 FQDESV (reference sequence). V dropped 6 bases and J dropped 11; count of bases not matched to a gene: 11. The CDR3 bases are TGTGCCAGCAGAACCGGGACAGGGCGAAATACACCCCTCCACTTT. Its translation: CASRTGTGRNTPLHF.

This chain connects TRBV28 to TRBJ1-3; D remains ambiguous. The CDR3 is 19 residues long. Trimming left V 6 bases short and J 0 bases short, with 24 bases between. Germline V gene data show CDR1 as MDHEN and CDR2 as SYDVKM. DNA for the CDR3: TGTGCCAGCAGCCTCTCCGGAGGTATCGGACCTTTCTCTGGAAACACCATATATTTT. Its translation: CASSLSGGIGPFSGNTIYF.

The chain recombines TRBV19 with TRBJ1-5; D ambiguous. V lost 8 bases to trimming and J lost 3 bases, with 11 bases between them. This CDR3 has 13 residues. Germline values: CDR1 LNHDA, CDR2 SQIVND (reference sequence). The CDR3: CASSRGNNQPQHF. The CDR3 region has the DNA TGTGCCAGTTCCCGCGGAAACAATCAGCCCCAGCATTTT.

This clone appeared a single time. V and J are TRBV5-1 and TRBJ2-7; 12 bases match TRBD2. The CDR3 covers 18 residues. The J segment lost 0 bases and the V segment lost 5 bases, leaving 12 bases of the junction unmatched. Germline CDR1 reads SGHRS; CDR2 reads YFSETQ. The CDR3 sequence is CASSLGTSGRSGSYEQYF. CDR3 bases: TGCGCCAGCAGTTTAGGGACTAGCGGGCGTTCGGGCTCCTACGAGCAGTACTTC.

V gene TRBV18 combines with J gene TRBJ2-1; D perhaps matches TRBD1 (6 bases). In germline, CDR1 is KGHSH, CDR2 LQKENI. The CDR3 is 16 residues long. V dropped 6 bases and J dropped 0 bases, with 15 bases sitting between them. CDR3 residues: CASSPDRFPSYNEQFF. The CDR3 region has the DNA TGTGCCAGCTCCCCAGACAGGTTCCCCTCCTACAATGAGCAGTTCTTC.

CDR3 nucleotide sequence: TGTGCCAGCGATCCGAGCTTTTTACAGGGAAATTTGGGGTATGGCTACACCTTC. This sequence encodes CASDPSFLQGNLGYGYTF. The gene calls are TRBV19 and TRBJ1-2; weak D call: TRBD1 (6 bases). V lost 9 bases and J lost 5, with 31 bases in between. The CDR3 contains 18 residues. The germline gives CDR1 LNHDA, CDR2 SQIVND (reference sequence).

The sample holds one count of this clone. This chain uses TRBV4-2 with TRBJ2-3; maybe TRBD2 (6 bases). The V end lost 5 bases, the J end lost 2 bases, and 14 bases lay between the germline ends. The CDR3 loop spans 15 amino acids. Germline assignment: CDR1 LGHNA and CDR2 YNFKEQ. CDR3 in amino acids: CASSFSGLLTDTQYF. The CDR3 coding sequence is TGTGCCAGCAGCTTTTCGGGACTCCTCACAGATACGCAGTATTTT.

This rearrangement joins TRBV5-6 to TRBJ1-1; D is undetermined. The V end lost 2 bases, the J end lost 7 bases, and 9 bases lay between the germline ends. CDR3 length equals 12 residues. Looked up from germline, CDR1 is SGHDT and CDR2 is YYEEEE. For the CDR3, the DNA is TGTGCCAGCAGCTTTCGACTTTATGAAGCTTTCTTT. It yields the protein CASSFRLYEAFF.

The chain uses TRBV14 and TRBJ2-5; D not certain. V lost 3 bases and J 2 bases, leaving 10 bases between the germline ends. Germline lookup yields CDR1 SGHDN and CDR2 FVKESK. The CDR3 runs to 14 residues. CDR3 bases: TGTGCCAGCAGCCAGCTGGCAGTACAAGAGACCCAGTACTTC. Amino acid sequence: CASSQLAVQETQYF.

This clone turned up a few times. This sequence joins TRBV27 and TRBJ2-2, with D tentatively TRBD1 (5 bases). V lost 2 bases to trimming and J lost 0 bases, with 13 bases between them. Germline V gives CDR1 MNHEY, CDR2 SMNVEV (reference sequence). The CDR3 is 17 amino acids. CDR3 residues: CASSLPGQHANTGELFF. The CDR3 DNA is TGTGCCAGCAGTTTACCAGGGCAGCACGCGAACACCGGGGAGCTGTTTTTT.

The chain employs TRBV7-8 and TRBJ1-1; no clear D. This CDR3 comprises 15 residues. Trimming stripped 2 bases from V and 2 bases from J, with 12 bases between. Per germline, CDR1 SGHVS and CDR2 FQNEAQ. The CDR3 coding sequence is TGTGCCAGCAGCTTATTCGGAGATGATAACACTGAAGCTTTCTTT. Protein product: CASSLFGDDNTEAFF. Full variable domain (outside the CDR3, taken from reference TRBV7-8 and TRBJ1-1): GAGVSQSPRYKVAKRGQDVALRCDPISGHVSLFWYQQALGQGPEFLTYFQNEAQLDKSGLPSDRFFAERPEGSVSTLKIQRTQQEDSAVYLCASSLFGDDNTEAFFGQGTRLTVV.

The CDR3 here is CASSLLRQRYGYTF. In DNA, the CDR3 is TGTGCCAGCAGTTTATTAAGACAGCGCTATGGCTACACCTTC. V usage is TRBV28 and J usage is TRBJ1-2, with a weak D call TRBD1 (5 bases). Germline V gene data show CDR1 as MDHEN and CDR2 as SYDVKM. This CDR3 contains 14 residues. Trimming pared 1 base from V and 4 bases from J, leaving 10 bases between.

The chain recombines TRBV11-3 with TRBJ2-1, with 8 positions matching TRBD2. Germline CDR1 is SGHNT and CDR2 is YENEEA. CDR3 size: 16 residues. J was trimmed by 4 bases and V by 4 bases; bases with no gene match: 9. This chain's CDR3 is CASSSWGRGEYNEQFF. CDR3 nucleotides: TGTGCCAGCAGCTCATGGGGGCGGGGGGAATACAATGAGCAGTTCTTC.

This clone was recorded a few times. The CDR3 spells CASSCDRGPCEAFF. CDR3 coding DNA: TGTGCCAGCAGCTGTGACAGGGGCCCTTGCGAAGCTTTCTTT. This chain uses TRBV7-9 with TRBJ1-1; 8 nucleotides match TRBD1. Germline-derived CDR1 and CDR2 are SEHNR and FQNEAQ (reference sequence). The ends lost 4 bases at V and 8 bases at J; junction bases unmatched: 9. The CDR3 consists of 14 residues.